The 23 T cell receptor beta chains presented below share a single source sample, sequenced in a study of blood T cell repertoires in COVID-19. Sequencing was performed with immunoSEQ multiplex PCR; in TCRdb, only in-frame clones are kept and a portion is missing. The sample carries approximately 350,000 clones, around 87% recorded once. Sequencing was done on a sample of PBMCs or T cells enriched from blood (not recorded which). The receptors originated from a man between 18 and 29 years old who had recovered from COVID-19.

The CDR3 region has the DNA TGTGCCAGCAGCCAGGACAGGGACTATGGCTACACCTTC. Translating it yields CASSQDRDYGYTF. This chain links TRBV7-2 with TRBJ1-2; 8 bases match TRBD1. The V gene's germline CDR1 is SGHTA and CDR2 FQGNSA. There are 13 residues in the CDR3. Unmatched junction bases numbered 2, after V lost 5 bases and J lost 3 bases.

This clone was seen more than once but under ten times. This rearrangement joins TRBV7-9 to TRBJ1-1, with D uncertain. CDR1 and CDR2 (germline): SEHNR, FQNEAQ (reference sequence). CDR3 length: 13 residues. V was pared by 1 base and J by 0 bases, with 3 bases between. CDR3 DNA: TGTGCCAGCAGCTTAGTCATGAACACTGAAGCTTTCTTT. This codes for CASSLVMNTEAFF.

About this clone itself: In the same sample, other DNA sequences code for this CDR3. The V and J genes are TRBV7-2 and TRBJ2-3, with D unclear. The germline V and J ends were trimmed by 1 base and 1 base, with 6 bases remaining between them. The V gene's germline CDR1 is SGHTA and CDR2 FQGNSA. This CDR3 comprises 14 residues. CDR3 region: CASSLVAGTDTQYF. The CDR3 DNA reads as TGTGCCAGCAGCTTAGTGGCAGGCACAGATACGCAGTATTTT.

The chain uses TRBV14 and TRBJ2-7, with D uncertain. Germline CDR1 SGHDN, CDR2 FVKESK. V was clipped by 5 bases and J by 4 bases, with 15 bases between them. This CDR3 region has 14 residues. CDR3: CASSSRPTFYEQYF. The CDR3 nucleotides read TGTGCCAGCAGCTCCCGCCCTACGTTTTACGAGCAGTACTTC.

CDR3 amino acids: CASSSRGGYNEQFF. The CDR3 DNA reads TGTGCCAGCAGCTCCCGGGGGGGCTACAATGAGCAGTTCTTC. The genes are TRBV3-1 (or the pseudogene TRBV3-2) and TRBJ2-1, with TRBD2 matching 8 bases. Looked up from germline, CDR1 is LGHDT and CDR2 is YNNKEL (reference sequence). With V trimmed by 5 bases and J by 3 bases, 3 bases remained unmatched. CDR3 length equals 14 residues.

This chain connects TRBV7-2 to TRBJ2-1; maybe TRBD1 (6 bases). V was trimmed by 5 bases and J by 8 bases, leaving 13 bases between them. CDR3 length: 13 amino acids. Germline assignment: CDR1 SGHTA and CDR2 FQGNSA. The CDR3 coding sequence is TGTGCCAGCAGCCCCGGACAGCTGCATGAGCAGTTCTTC. This codes for CASSPGQLHEQFF.

The chain joins TRBV5-1 to TRBJ2-5, with 14 bases matching TRBD2. Germline V CDR1 and CDR2: SGHRS, YFSETQ. Germline trimming cut 0 bases from V and 6 bases from J; bases unmatched to any gene: 1. The CDR3 runs to 15 residues. CDR3 amino acids: CASSLGTSGGQTQYF. CDR3 bases: TGCGCCAGCAGCTTGGGGACTAGCGGGGGGCAGACCCAGTACTTC.

This CDR3 is CASSVADLETQYF. The CDR3 DNA is TGTGCCAGCAGCGTAGCTGACTTAGAGACCCAGTACTTC. The chain uses TRBV9 and TRBJ2-5, with D unclear. The CDR3 spans 13 residues. Trimming cost V 0 bases and J 4 bases, with 7 bases left between them. From germline, CDR1 is SGDLS and CDR2 YYNGEE. Combining the CDR3 with reference TRBV9 and TRBJ2-5 gives the whole variable domain DSGVTQTPKHLITATGQRVTLRCSPRSGDLSVYWYQQSLDQGLQFLIQYYNGEERAKGNILERFSAQQFPDLHSELNLSSLELGDSALYFCASSVADLETQYFGPGTRLLVL.

V usage is TRBV7-8 and J usage is TRBJ2-7, with D maybe TRBD2 (5 bases). V was cut by 6 bases and J by 3 bases, with 9 bases left in between. CDR3 size: 12 residues. Germline assignment: CDR1 SGHVS and CDR2 FQNEAQ. For the CDR3, the DNA is TGTGCCAGCAGTCCGGCGGGCTACGAGCAGTACTTC. This sequence encodes CASSPAGYEQYF. Complete variable domain (other parts from reference TRBV7-8 and TRBJ2-7): GAGVSQSPRYKVAKRGQDVALRCDPISGHVSLFWYQQALGQGPEFLTYFQNEAQLDKSGLPSDRFFAERPEGSVSTLKIQRTQQEDSAVYLCASSPAGYEQYFGPGTRLTVT.

V usage is TRBV9 and J usage is TRBJ2-7; TRBD2 matches 9 bases. Germline loops: CDR1 SGDLS, CDR2 YYNGEE. There are 16 residues in the CDR3. Losses at the gene ends were 0 bases for V and 7 bases for J; bases not matched to a gene: 11. The CDR3 DNA reads TGTGCCAGCAGCGTAGGAGGAGCGGGGGGTGAGTGGGAGCAGTACTTC. This codes for CASSVGGAGGEWEQYF.

The gene calls are TRBV6-1 and TRBJ2-1; D may be TRBD1 (6 bases). V was cut by 6 bases and J by 9 bases, with 15 bases left in between. Germline V gene data show CDR1 as MNHNS and CDR2 as SASEGT. The CDR3 totals 13 residues. This CDR3 reads CASRHPTGIEQFF. In nucleotides, the CDR3 is TGTGCCAGCAGACACCCGACAGGAATTGAGCAGTTCTTC.

The gene calls are TRBV18 and TRBJ1-1, with D unclear. V shed 0 bases and J shed 2 bases, with 10 bases lying between them. Germline values: CDR1 KGHSH, CDR2 LQKENI. The CDR3 length is 15 residues. The DNA of the CDR3 is TGTGCCAGCTCACCACCGTGGACGGGAAACACTGAAGCTTTCTTT. It specifies CASSPPWTGNTEAFF.

The chain uses TRBV28 and TRBJ2-7; weak D call: TRBD1 (5 bases). Looked up from germline, CDR1 is MDHEN and CDR2 is SYDVKM. The CDR3 covers 12 residues. V was cut by 9 bases and J by 2 bases, with 11 bases left in between. The CDR3 DNA is TGTGCCAGTCGGTTGGACACCTACGAGCAGTACTTC. The encoded protein is CASRLDTYEQYF. The complete variable domain, with remaining parts taken from reference TRBV28 and TRBJ2-7, reads DVKVTQSSRYLVKRTGEKVFLECVQDMDHENMFWYRQDPGLGLRLIYFSYDVKMKEKGDIPEGYSVSREKKERFSLILESASTNQTSMYLCASRLDTYEQYFGPGTRLTVT.

V gene TRBV25-1 combines with J gene TRBJ2-7; 9 bases line up with TRBD1. Germline CDR1 MGHDK, CDR2 SYGVNS. Trimming at V came to 8 bases and at J to 6 bases, leaving 11 bases not matched to a gene. The CDR3 runs 14 residues. The CDR3 loop is CASRESGTGIEQYF. The CDR3 DNA follows: TGTGCCAGCCGCGAATCCGGGACAGGGATCGAGCAGTACTTC.

The V gene is TRBV24-1, the J gene TRBJ2-3; the D gene is possibly TRBD2 (5 bases). This CDR3 has 13 residues. Germline-derived CDR1 and CDR2 are KGHDR and SFDVKD. Trimming pared 3 bases from V and 3 bases from J, leaving 6 bases between. CDR3 in amino acids: CATSDEGTDTQYF. CDR3 DNA: TGTGCCACCAGTGATGAGGGTACAGATACGCAGTATTTT.

J is TRBJ1-5 and V is TRBV7-8, with D perhaps matching TRBD1 (5 bases). The CDR3 totals 14 residues. CDR1 is SGHVS, CDR2 FQNEAQ, per germline. The ends were cut back, 1 base at V and 1 base at J, with 5 bases in the middle. As DNA, the CDR3 is TGTGCCAGCAGCTTAGGACAGAGCAATCAGCCCCAGCATTTT. Its translation is CASSLGQSNQPQHF.

The V and J genes are TRBV9 and TRBJ2-1; TRBD1 matches 9 bases. J lost 4 bases, V lost 2 bases, and 7 bases had no gene match. CDR1 is SGDLS, CDR2 YYNGEE, per germline. This CDR3 is 16 amino acids long. CDR3 DNA: TGTGCCAGCAGCGTCGACACAGGGGGCACTTACAATGAGCAGTTCTTC. Encoded protein: CASSVDTGGTYNEQFF.

The chain combines TRBV2 with TRBJ2-1; D call uncertain. Germline CDR1 SNHLY, CDR2 FYNNEI. Between the trimmed V and J ends, which lost 2 bases and 8 bases, there was a span of 10 bases. The CDR3 loop spans 13 amino acids. CDR3 nucleotides: TGTGCCAGCAGTGAACTACACCAGGATGAGCAGTTCTTC. It codes for CASSELHQDEQFF. The variable domain in full, completed from reference TRBV2 and TRBJ2-1, reads EPEVTQTPSHQVTQMGQEVILRCVPISNHLYFYWYRQILGQKVEFLVSFYNNEISEKSEIFDDQFSVERPDGSNFTLKIRSTKLEDSAMYFCASSELHQDEQFFGPGTRLTVL.

The rearrangement links TRBV18 to TRBJ1-1, with 7 bases matching TRBD1. The CDR3 spans 13 residues. Germline V gene data show CDR1 as KGHSH and CDR2 as LQKENI. The V and J ends lost 3 bases and 5 bases, in that order; junction bases with no gene match: 3. The CDR3 DNA reads as TGTGCCAGCTCACCCGCGGACAGGACTGAAGCTTTCTTT. Amino acids: CASSPADRTEAFF.

The V call is TRBV15, the J call TRBJ2-6; weak D call: TRBD2 (6 bases). This CDR3 comprises 15 residues. Trimming cost V 1 base and J 2 bases, with 6 bases left between them. Germline assignment: CDR1 LNHNV and CDR2 YYDKDF (reference sequence). CDR3 nucleotides: TGTGCCACCAGCAGAGGGGGGGCTGGGGCCAACGTCCTGACTTTC. The encoded protein is CATSRGGAGANVLTF. The full variable domain, with the rest looked up from reference TRBV15 and TRBJ2-6, is DAMVIQNPRYQVTQFGKPVTLSCSQTLNHNVMYWYQQKSSQAPKLLFHYYDKDFNNEADTPDNFQSRRPNTSFCFLDIRSPGLGDTAMYLCATSRGGAGANVLTFGAGSRLTVL.

The chain carries TRBV2 and TRBJ1-2, with TRBD1 matching 10 bases. Germline trimming cut 4 bases from V and 4 bases from J; bases unmatched to any gene: 3. The CDR3 spans 14 residues. The germline V gene encodes CDR1 SNHLY and CDR2 FYNNEI. As DNA, the CDR3 is TGTGCCAGCAGTGTTGGGACAGGGGCCTATGGCTACACCTTC. Its protein is CASSVGTGAYGYTF.

The rearrangement links TRBV20-1 to TRBJ1-2; no clear D. The CDR3 length is 11 residues. V was pared by 0 bases and J by 5 bases, with 4 bases between. CDR1 is DFQATT and CDR2 is SNEGSKA in the germline V gene (reference sequence). The CDR3 DNA is TGCAGTGCTAGAGATCTGTATGGCTACACCTTC. Translation: CSARDLYGYTF.

The rearrangement uses TRBV4-1 and TRBJ1-1; unclear D gene. The CDR3 is 15 amino acids. In germline, CDR1 is MGHRA, CDR2 YSYEKL. V shed 4 bases and J shed 3 bases, with 15 bases lying between them. The CDR3 loop reads CASSPGLVGDTEAFF. The CDR3 DNA reads TGCGCCAGCAGCCCTGGACTGGTCGGGGACACTGAAGCTTTCTTT.